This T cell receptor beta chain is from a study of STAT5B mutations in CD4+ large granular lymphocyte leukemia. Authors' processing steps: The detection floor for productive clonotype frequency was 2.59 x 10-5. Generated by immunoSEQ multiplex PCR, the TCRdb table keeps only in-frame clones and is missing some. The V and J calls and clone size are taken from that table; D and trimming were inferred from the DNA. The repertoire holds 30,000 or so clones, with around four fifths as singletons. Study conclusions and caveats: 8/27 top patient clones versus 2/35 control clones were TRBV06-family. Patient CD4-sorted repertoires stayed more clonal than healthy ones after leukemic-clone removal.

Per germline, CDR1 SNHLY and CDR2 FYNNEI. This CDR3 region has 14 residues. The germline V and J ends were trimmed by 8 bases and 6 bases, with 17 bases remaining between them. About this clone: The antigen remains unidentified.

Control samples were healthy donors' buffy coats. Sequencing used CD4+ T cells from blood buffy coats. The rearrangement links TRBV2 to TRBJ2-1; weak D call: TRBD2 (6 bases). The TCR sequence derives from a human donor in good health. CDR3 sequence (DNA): TGTGCCAGCCTTTCAGTGAGCGGGCCCAATGAGCAGTTCTTC. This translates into CASLSVSGPNEQFF.